Reported below is one TCR beta chain. Other DNA sequences from this sample encode an identical CDR3 as well. The data belong to a study of blood T cell repertoires in COVID-19. Study-wide context: Both acute and convalescent COVID-19 samples were obtained from the United States, Italy and Spain. T cells, B-cell-depleted T cells, or PBMCs supplied cDNA or gDNA.

Authors' processing steps: Amplification from reference gene primers served as the basis for estimated nucleated cell counts. Repertoires were generated with immunoSEQ multiplex PCR, while TCRdb's copy carries only in-frame clones and drops some. V, J and clone size are taken as reported in that table, and D and trimming were inferred from the DNA itself. The sample has about 50,000 clones; about 82% are singletons. Sequenced sample: peripheral blood. The source of this sequence is a woman in her sixties with acute or convalescent COVID-19.

The CDR3 region has the DNA TGTGCCACCAGCAGAGACCCAGGGGGAAATCAGCCCCAGCATTTT. The encoded protein is CATSRDPGGNQPQHF. The chain has TRBV15 and TRBJ1-5; 7 bases line up with TRBD1. After removal of 0 bases from V and 4 bases from J, the junction contained 3 bases not matched to a gene. The CDR3 consists of 15 residues. From germline, CDR1 is LNHNV and CDR2 YYDKDF (reference sequence).